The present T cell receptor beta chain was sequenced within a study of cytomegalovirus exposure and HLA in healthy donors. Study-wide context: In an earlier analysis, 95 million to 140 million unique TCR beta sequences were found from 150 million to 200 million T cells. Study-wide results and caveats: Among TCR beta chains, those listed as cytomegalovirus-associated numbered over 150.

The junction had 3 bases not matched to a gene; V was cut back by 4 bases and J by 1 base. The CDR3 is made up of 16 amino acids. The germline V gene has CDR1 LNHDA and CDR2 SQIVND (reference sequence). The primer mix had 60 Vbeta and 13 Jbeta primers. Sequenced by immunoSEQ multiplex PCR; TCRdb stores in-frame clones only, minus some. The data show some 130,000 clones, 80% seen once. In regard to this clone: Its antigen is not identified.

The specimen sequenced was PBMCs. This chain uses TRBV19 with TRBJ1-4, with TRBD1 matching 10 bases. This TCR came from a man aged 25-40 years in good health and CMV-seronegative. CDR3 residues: CASSNDRGQTNEKLFF. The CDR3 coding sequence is TGTGCCAGTAGTAATGACAGGGGGCAAACTAATGAAAAACTGTTTTTT.